This TCR beta chain was observed in a study of T cell repertoires in cytomegalovirus infection. For the study at large: CMV infection plus the matching HLA type was flagged by public TCR beta signatures. Study observations and caveats: CMV-specific HLA-C-restricted TCR beta clonotypes dominated the ex vivo response.

TCRdb reprocessed the reads via MiXCR and lists one record per CDR3 protein. Of about 260,000 distinct CDR3 sequences listed, roughly 13% are singletons. The CDR3 consists of 14 residues. CDR1 SSHAT and CDR2 FNYEAQ come from the germline V gene (reference sequence). This clonotype was found a few times. Its antigen is unknown. Sequence at one end of the junction differs from germline and may be a read error. Specimen: PBMCs. The chain uses TRBV7-7 and TRBJ2-1; D is possibly TRBD1 (5 bases). This TCR derives from a human donor in good health (CMV status not recorded). Some clones in this sample may be carry-over from other donors' samples. The CDR3 nucleotides read TGTGCTAGCAGTCGCAGGGTGGTAGGCAATGAGCAGTTCTTC. This sequence encodes CASSRRVVGNEQFF.